This TCR beta chain originates from a study of blood T cells in healthy people across ages. Primers used in a second PCR of about 6 to 11 cycles were a sample-barcoded 5' primer and a J-beta primer mix. TCRdb fed the 5' RACE reads into MiXCR, producing one record per CDR3 protein. The sample records about 830,000 distinct CDR3 sequences, 60% to 80% being singletons. Details on this clonotype: Its antigen is still unknown.

Trimming pared 6 bases from V and 13 bases from J, leaving 13 bases between. The CDR3 extends over 12 amino acids. Germline CDR1 is SEHNR and CDR2 is FQNEAQ (reference sequence). General study points: CMV infection status of these donors was not known.

The chain carries TRBV7-9 and TRBJ1-6; a possible D gene is TRBD1 (5 bases). This TCR came from a young man in good health. Material for sequencing was blood. Written as DNA, the CDR3 is TGTGCCAGCAGTTTGCAGGGAGGCCCCCTCCACTTT. Amino acid sequence: CASSLQGGPLHF.